These T cell receptor beta chains were read from a single sample in a study of T-cell reconstitution after alpha-beta-depleted transplantation in children. One entry per CDR3 protein, called by TCRdb with MiXCR from the PCR reads. The sample carries 150,000 to 200,000 distinct CDR3 sequences, 5.5% to 7% recorded once. Sequencing used PBMCs, obtained before TCRalphabeta/CD19-depleted stem cell transplant. Receptors originate from a girl under two years old with combined immunodeficiency, due to receive a stem cell transplant. The CDR3 runs from the conserved cysteine through the conserved F or W. A D gene is named only where the DNA matches it firmly.

d_call	cdr3_length	v_call	j_call	cdr3_aa
TRBD1	14	TRBV3-1	TRBJ2-7	CASSLPGQSYEQYF
.	11	TRBV5-1	TRBJ1-2	CASSLGADYTF
.	12	TRBV20-1	TRBJ2-7	CSATTLYGEQYF
.	16	TRBV5-1	TRBJ1-2	CASKPRRAWINYGYTF
TRBD2	17	TRBV28	TRBJ2-3	CASSLQASGRYTDTQYF
.	14	TRBV20-1	TRBJ2-4	CSARKPGVKGIQYF
.	14	TRBV28	TRBJ2-7	CASTLRGSSYEQYF
.	14	TRBV9	TRBJ1-3	CASMPGDSGNTIYF
.	12	TRBV14	TRBJ2-1	CASRLGYNEQFF
TRBD2	17	TRBV4-3	TRBJ2-1	CASSLSSGALSYNEQFF
.	12	TRBV18	TRBJ2-7	CASSLLSGEQYF
.	12	TRBV29-1	TRBJ1-4	CSGSPTNEKLFF
.	16	TRBV5-1	TRBJ2-1	CASSAEEGGGFNEQFF
TRBD2	15	TRBV28	TRBJ2-7	CASSFRLAGSDEQYF
TRBD1	15	TRBV12-5	TRBJ1-1	CASGPLTGVNTEAFF
.	16	TRBV7-9	TRBJ2-7	CASSSTGTDDPYEQYF
.	16	TRBV15	TRBJ2-1	CATSRDKKGRGNEQFF
.	17	TRBV7-6	TRBJ2-3	CASSLGISQTSTDTQYF